This T cell receptor beta chain was captured by sequencing in a study of cytomegalovirus exposure and HLA in healthy donors. Findings of the study overall: Later on, an analysis found that several of the most significant clusters appeared to be linked to common viral pathogens, which included parvovirus B19. Later analysis identified a missense DCLRE1C variant that was linked to TCR beta V- and J-gene trimming. TCR beta sequences reportedly predicted most subjects' HLA-A and HLA-B alleles accurately.

There were likely unrecorded immune exposures, though donors were nominally healthy when sampled. Primers included in the PCR were 60 Vbeta and 13 Jbeta primers. Data came from immunoSEQ multiplex PCR; TCRdb stores just in-frame clones and leaves some out. The sample holds some 96,000 clones. Remarks on this clone: Its matching antigen is unknown.

This CDR3 contains 16 residues. CDR1 SGHRS and CDR2 YFSETQ come from the germline V gene. After removal of 0 bases from V and 1 base from J, the junction contained 2 bases not matched to a gene. V and J are TRBV5-1 and TRBJ1-4, with 8 bases matching TRBD1. The material sequenced was PBMCs. This clonotype originated in a woman aged 25 to 45 in good health and CMV-seronegative. The CDR3 bases are TGCGCCAGCAGCTTGGGACAGGGGATAACTAATGAAAAACTGTTTTTT. This encodes CASSLGQGITNEKLFF.